Listed below are T cell receptor beta chains from one sample, sequenced in a study of blood T cell repertoires in COVID-19. Only in-frame clones appear in the TCRdb table, and some are missing; sequencing was by immunoSEQ multiplex PCR. In the table there are 50,000 or so clones, 65% to 85% of which are singletons. Sequenced material: peripheral blood. Every receptor here comes from a man at least 80 years old with COVID-19, enrolled during active disease. The CDR3 runs from the conserved cysteine through the conserved F or W. Fields, in order: J gene, clone size, D gene, V gene, CDR3 protein, CDR3 DNA. D genes are given only for firm matches. Rows give clone size only sometimes, using once, few, many, or a class for an expanded clone.

>TRBJ2-1|-|TRBD2|TRBV3-1/TRBV3-2
CASSQDSAAGGINEQFF
TGTGCCAGCAGCCAAGATTCGGCAGCGGGGGGTATCAATGAGCAGTTCTTC
>TRBJ2-5|-|-|TRBV27
CASSPGIRETQYF
TGTGCCAGCAGTCCAGGGATCCGAGAGACCCAGTACTTC
>TRBJ2-3|-|-|TRBV5-1
CASSLQVAQDSTDTQYF
TGCGCCAGCAGCTTGCAGGTGGCCCAAGATTCCACAGATACGCAGTATTTT
>TRBJ2-2|-|-|TRBV30
CASPGVLGELFF
TGTGCCTCCCCAGGGGTGCTCGGGGAGCTGTTTTTT
>TRBJ1-1|-|TRBD1|TRBV19
CASSTGHRGTEAFF
TGTGCCAGTAGTACCGGACACAGGGGCACTGAAGCTTTCTTT
>TRBJ1-6|-|TRBD1|TRBV2
CASSLQGEGNSPLHF
TGTGCCAGCAGTTTACAGGGGGAAGGTAATTCACCCCTCCACTTT
>TRBJ2-1|-|TRBD2|TRBV9
CASSVIGLAGDGSYNEQFF
TGTGCCAGCAGCGTTATAGGACTAGCGGGAGATGGGTCCTACAATGAGCAGTTCTTC
>TRBJ2-3|-|TRBD2|TRBV11-1
CASSLEAGRGADTQYF
TGTGCCAGCAGCTTAGAAGCGGGAAGGGGAGCAGATACGCAGTATTTT
>TRBJ1-4|-|TRBD1|TRBV9
CASSLRQGEKLFF
TGTGCCAGCAGCTTGAGACAGGGGGAAAAACTGTTTTTT
>TRBJ1-1|-|-|TRBV30
CAWSLARGTEAFF
TGTGCCTGGAGTTTGGCTCGGGGCACTGAAGCTTTCTTT
>TRBJ2-3|-|TRBD2|TRBV10-3
CAISAAGGDTQYF
TGTGCCATCAGTGCTGCGGGGGGCGATACGCAGTATTTT
>TRBJ2-5|-|-|TRBV11-1
CASGGGSQETQYF
TGTGCCAGCGGTGGGGGGAGTCAAGAGACCCAGTACTTC
>TRBJ2-5|-|-|TRBV7-2
CASSPPGSGQETQYF
TGTGCCAGCAGCCCTCCTGGGAGCGGACAAGAGACCCAGTACTTC
>TRBJ2-1|-|-|TRBV14
CASSQDPSFEQFF
TGTGCCAGCAGCCAAGATCCTAGCTTTGAGCAGTTCTTC
>TRBJ2-3|-|-|TRBV7-2
CASSSDTGADTQYF
TGTGCCAGCAGCTCAGATACCGGAGCGGATACGCAGTATTTT
>TRBJ1-2|once|TRBD1|TRBV7-2
CASSFTTGVWNGYTF
TGTGCCAGCAGCTTCACAACAGGGGTATGGAATGGCTACACCTTC
>TRBJ1-6|few|TRBD1|TRBV27
CASSFRQGMADYSPLHF
TGTGCCAGCAGTTTTAGACAGGGAATGGCTGATTATTCACCCCTCCACTTT
>TRBJ1-1|-|-|TRBV5-4
CASSGLNRVNTEAFF
TGTGCCAGCAGTGGCCTGAATCGTGTGAACACTGAAGCTTTCTTT
>TRBJ1-5|-|TRBD1|TRBV19
CASSPGTGGSNQPQHF
TGTGCCAGTAGCCCTGGGACAGGGGGTAGCAATCAGCCCCAGCATTTT
>TRBJ2-4|once|TRBD1|TRBV5-1
CASSLAWGTGGPKGRQAKNIQYF
TGCGCCAGCAGCTTGGCCTGGGGGACAGGGGGCCCCAAGGGACGACAAGCCAAAAACATTCAGTACTTC
>TRBJ1-4|-|-|TRBV5-6
CASSQTRSGNEKLFF
TGTGCCAGCAGCCAAACCCGGTCGGGGAATGAAAAACTGTTTTTT
>TRBJ2-3|few|-|TRBV4-1
CASSQARRDTQYF
TGCGCCAGCAGCCAAGCTCGGAGAGATACGCAGTATTTT
>TRBJ2-1|-|TRBD1|TRBV19
CASRETGPPFYNEQFF
TGTGCCAGTAGGGAGACAGGGCCTCCCTTCTACAATGAGCAGTTCTTC
>TRBJ2-2|few|-|TRBV27
CASSLAGSTGELFF
TGTGCCAGCAGTTTAGCGGGCAGTACCGGGGAGCTGTTTTTT
>TRBJ1-2|-|-|TRBV27
CASSLRRQVYGYTF
TGTGCCAGCAGTTTACGGAGACAGGTGTATGGCTACACCTTC
>TRBJ2-7|-|TRBD2|TRBV7-8
CASSSSGAMREQYF
TGTGCCAGCAGCTCTAGCGGGGCGATGAGGGAGCAGTACTTC
>TRBJ1-1|-|-|TRBV7-2
CASSPQTGYATEAFF
TGTGCCAGCAGCCCCCAGACAGGATACGCCACTGAAGCTTTCTTT
>TRBJ1-3|-|TRBD1|TRBV7-9
CASSPRRQGSSGNTIYF
TGTGCCAGCAGCCCAAGGCGACAGGGGAGTAGTGGAAACACCATATATTTT
>TRBJ1-1|-|-|TRBV6-5
CASSQSRGTEAFF
TGTGCCAGCAGTCAAAGCAGGGGAACTGAAGCTTTCTTT
>TRBJ2-2|few|TRBD2|TRBV10-1
CASSESLVAGLNTGELFF
TGCGCCAGCAGTGAGTCGCTGGTAGCGGGGCTGAACACCGGGGAGCTGTTTTTT
>TRBJ1-2|-|-|TRBV3-1/TRBV3-2
CASSQDGGQPVKLNYGYTF
TGTGCCAGCAGCCAAGATGGCGGACAGCCAGTAAAGCTAAACTATGGCTACACCTTC
>TRBJ1-1|-|-|TRBV9
CASSEGQGTEAFF
TGTGCCAGCAGCGAGGGGCAGGGCACTGAAGCTTTCTTT
>TRBJ2-7|-|-|TRBV11-2
CASSLVGVAYEQYF
TGTGCCAGCAGCTTAGTAGGGGTGGCCTACGAGCAGTACTTC
>TRBJ2-7|few|TRBD1|TRBV3-1/TRBV3-2
CASSQDGQGGEQYF
TGTGCCAGCAGCCAAGACGGACAGGGTGGGGAGCAGTACTTC
>TRBJ1-5|-|-|TRBV6-2/TRBV6-3
CASSIQGKGNQPQHF
TGTGCCAGCAGTATACAGGGAAAAGGGAATCAGCCCCAGCATTTT
>TRBJ2-3|-|-|TRBV30
CACSLGGHTDTQYF
TGTGCCTGTTCCCTGGGGGGGCACACAGATACGCAGTATTTT
>TRBJ1-5|-|-|TRBV5-4
CASSPQGGQPQHF
TGTGCCAGCAGCCCACAGGGAGGGCAGCCCCAGCATTTT
>TRBJ2-4|-|-|TRBV30
CAWANVARGSIQYF
TGTGCCTGGGCTAACGTGGCTCGGGGAAGCATTCAGTACTTC
>TRBJ2-1|-|TRBD2|TRBV4-2
CASGRLAGGPYNEQFF
TGTGCCAGCGGCCGACTAGCGGGGGGTCCCTACAATGAGCAGTTCTTC